This T cell receptor (beta chain) came from a study of blood T cell repertoires in COVID-19. For the study at large: Samples of COVID-19 (acute and convalescent) were obtained from the United States, Italy and Spain.

V lost 6 bases and J lost 2; bases outside the gene matches: 3. The CDR3 loop spans 13 amino acids. Germline V gene lookup returns CDR1 SEHNR and CDR2 FQNEAQ (reference sequence). Clones were read by immunoSEQ multiplex PCR, and TCRdb kept only the in-frame ones, dropping some. The sample lists roughly 180,000 clones, around four fifths occurring once. This chain uses TRBV7-9 with TRBJ1-2; 7 nucleotides agree with TRBD1. This receptor was taken from a woman in her forties or fifties in a cohort exposed to, infected with or recovered from COVID-19 (not recorded which). The sequencing sample was made of PBMCs or T cells enriched from blood (not recorded which). CDR3 sequence reads: CASRGDSNYGYTF. The CDR3 DNA sequence: TGTGCCAGCAGAGGGGACAGCAACTATGGCTACACCTTC.